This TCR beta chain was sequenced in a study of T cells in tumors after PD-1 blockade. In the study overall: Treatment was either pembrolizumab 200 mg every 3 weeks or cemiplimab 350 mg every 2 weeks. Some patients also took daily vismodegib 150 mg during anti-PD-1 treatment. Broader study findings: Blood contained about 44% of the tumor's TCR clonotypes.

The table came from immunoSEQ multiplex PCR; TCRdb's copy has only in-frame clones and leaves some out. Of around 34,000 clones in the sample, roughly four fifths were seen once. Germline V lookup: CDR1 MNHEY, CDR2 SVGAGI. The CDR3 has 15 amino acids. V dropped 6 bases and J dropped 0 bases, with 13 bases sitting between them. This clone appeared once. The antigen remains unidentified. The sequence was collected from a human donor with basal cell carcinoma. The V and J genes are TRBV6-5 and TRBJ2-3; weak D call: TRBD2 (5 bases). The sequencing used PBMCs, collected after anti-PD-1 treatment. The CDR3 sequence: CASRPTRASTDTQYF. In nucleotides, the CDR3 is TGTGCCAGCAGGCCTACTAGGGCTAGCACAGATACGCAGTATTTT.